This is a list of T cell receptor beta chains from one sample in a study of graft-versus-host responses after intestinal transplantation. Generated by immunoSEQ multiplex PCR, the TCRdb table keeps only in-frame clones and is missing some. The data contain approximately 20,000 clones, over 80% of them singletons. This sample comprised PBMCs, obtained roughly 270 days after intestinal transplant. The receptors originated from a human patient who received an intestinal transplant, so some T cells may come from the graft donor. Both conserved end residues are part of each CDR3. The order of the fields is clone size, V gene, J gene, CDR3 length, D gene, CDR3 DNA, CDR3 protein. D genes are given only for firm matches. Not all rows give a size; the values are once, few, many and, for expanded clones, a class.

clone_size: .; v_call: TRBV7-9; j_call: TRBJ2-7; cdr3_length: 14; d_call: TRBD2; cdr3_nt: TGTGCCAGCAGCAGACAGCGGGAGACGGGGGAGCAGTACTTC; cdr3_aa: CASSRQRETGEQYF
clone_size: .; v_call: TRBV7-6; j_call: TRBJ1-5; cdr3_length: 14; d_call: TRBD1; cdr3_nt: TGTGCCAGCACCTCCGGGACAGGGAATCAGCCCCAGCATTTT; cdr3_aa: CASTSGTGNQPQHF
clone_size: .; v_call: TRBV10-2; j_call: TRBJ1-4; cdr3_length: 19; d_call: .; cdr3_nt: TGCGCCAGCAGCGATCCGGGACGTCGGACTGGGGCGACTAATGAAAAACTGTTTTTT; cdr3_aa: CASSDPGRRTGATNEKLFF
clone_size: .; v_call: TRBV27; j_call: TRBJ1-4; cdr3_length: 13; d_call: .; cdr3_nt: TGTGCCAGCTCAGGGTTAGGTCAGGAAAAACTGTTTTTT; cdr3_aa: CASSGLGQEKLFF
clone_size: .; v_call: TRBV11-1; j_call: TRBJ2-3; cdr3_length: 14; d_call: .; cdr3_nt: TGTGCCAGCAGCGGGGACGGCCGCACAGATACGCAGTATTTT; cdr3_aa: CASSGDGRTDTQYF
clone_size: .; v_call: TRBV27; j_call: TRBJ2-5; cdr3_length: 14; d_call: .; cdr3_nt: TGTGCCAGCAGCGCAGGGACCTTTCAAGAGACCCAGTACTTC; cdr3_aa: CASSAGTFQETQYF
clone_size: .; v_call: TRBV6-5; j_call: TRBJ1-2; cdr3_length: 16; d_call: TRBD1; cdr3_nt: TGTGCCAGCAGTTACGGGAGGACAGGGGGCGGATATGGCTACACCTTC; cdr3_aa: CASSYGRTGGGYGYTF
clone_size: few; v_call: TRBV12-1; j_call: TRBJ2-7; cdr3_length: 18; d_call: .; cdr3_nt: TGTGCCAGCACCCACCCGGGACTAGCGGGTCCGAGCTCCTACGAGCAGTACTTC; cdr3_aa: CASTHPGLAGPSSYEQYF
clone_size: .; v_call: TRBV18; j_call: TRBJ2-3; cdr3_length: 14; d_call: .; cdr3_nt: TGTGCCAGCTCACCACCTGCCCGCACAGATACGCAGTATTTT; cdr3_aa: CASSPPARTDTQYF
clone_size: .; v_call: TRBV11-2; j_call: TRBJ2-3; cdr3_length: 16; d_call: .; cdr3_nt: TGTGCCAGCAGCTTAGATTTGGGTAGGGTAAGGGGTACGCAGTATTTT; cdr3_aa: CASSLDLGRVRGTQYF
clone_size: .; v_call: TRBV5-4; j_call: TRBJ2-7; cdr3_length: 18; d_call: TRBD2; cdr3_nt: TGTGCCAGCAGCTTGATTATACTAGCGGGAGACACCTCCTACGAGCAGTACTTC; cdr3_aa: CASSLIILAGDTSYEQYF
clone_size: .; v_call: TRBV7-6; j_call: TRBJ2-1; cdr3_length: 15; d_call: TRBD1; cdr3_nt: TGCGCCAGCAGCCAAGGGACAGGGTCCTACAATGAGCAGTTCTTC; cdr3_aa: CASSQGTGSYNEQFF
clone_size: once; v_call: TRBV6-1; j_call: TRBJ2-3; cdr3_length: 15; d_call: .; cdr3_nt: TGTGCCAGCAGTGAAGCCGCGAGGAGGGAAGATACGCAGTATTTT; cdr3_aa: CASSEAARREDTQYF
clone_size: .; v_call: TRBV7-9; j_call: TRBJ2-7; cdr3_length: 18; d_call: TRBD2; cdr3_nt: TGTGCCAGCAGCTTAGGGATTAAACGAGCTAGCGGGAGCGACGAGCAGTACTTC; cdr3_aa: CASSLGIKRASGSDEQYF
clone_size: .; v_call: TRBV5-5; j_call: TRBJ2-7; cdr3_length: 14; d_call: .; cdr3_nt: TGTGCCAGCAGCACCAGGGACGGCACCTACGAGCAGTACTTC; cdr3_aa: CASSTRDGTYEQYF
clone_size: .; v_call: TRBV7-9; j_call: TRBJ1-3; cdr3_length: 15; d_call: .; cdr3_nt: TGTGCCAGCAGCTTAGAACAGCTTTCTGGAAACACCATATATTTT; cdr3_aa: CASSLEQLSGNTIYF
clone_size: few; v_call: TRBV18; j_call: TRBJ1-5; cdr3_length: 13; d_call: .; cdr3_nt: TGTGCCAGCTCACCGGGCGGCAATCAGCCCCAGCATTTT; cdr3_aa: CASSPGGNQPQHF
clone_size: .; v_call: TRBV9; j_call: TRBJ1-5; cdr3_length: 15; d_call: TRBD1; cdr3_nt: TGTGCCAGCAGCGTAGGAGGACAGGCCAATCAGCCCCAGCATTTT; cdr3_aa: CASSVGGQANQPQHF
clone_size: .; v_call: TRBV5-1; j_call: TRBJ2-7; cdr3_length: 14; d_call: .; cdr3_nt: TGCGCCAGCAGCTTATCCGGGGGCATGGACGAGCAGTACTTC; cdr3_aa: CASSLSGGMDEQYF
clone_size: .; v_call: TRBV18; j_call: TRBJ2-2; cdr3_length: 17; d_call: TRBD2; cdr3_nt: TGTGCCAGCTCACTCACCGCGACTAGCACTAACACCGGGGAGCTGTTTTTT; cdr3_aa: CASSLTATSTNTGELFF
clone_size: .; v_call: TRBV11-2; j_call: TRBJ2-3; cdr3_length: 12; d_call: .; cdr3_nt: TGTGCCAGCAGCACGAGCACAGATACGCAGTATTTT; cdr3_aa: CASSTSTDTQYF
clone_size: .; v_call: TRBV12-5; j_call: TRBJ2-7; cdr3_length: 14; d_call: TRBD1; cdr3_nt: TGTGCTAGTGGTTTTCCTGGGACAGCCTACGAGCAGTACTTC; cdr3_aa: CASGFPGTAYEQYF
clone_size: once; v_call: TRBV9; j_call: TRBJ2-1; cdr3_length: 16; d_call: TRBD2; cdr3_nt: TGTGCCAGCAGCCCTAGCGGGAGGGCTGTGGGCAATGAGCAGTTCTTC; cdr3_aa: CASSPSGRAVGNEQFF
clone_size: .; v_call: TRBV18; j_call: TRBJ2-7; cdr3_length: 15; d_call: TRBD2; cdr3_nt: TGTGCCAGCTCACCCACGACTAGCGGGAGTCACGAGCAGTACTTC; cdr3_aa: CASSPTTSGSHEQYF
clone_size: once; v_call: TRBV5-1; j_call: TRBJ2-5; cdr3_length: 14; d_call: .; cdr3_nt: TGCGCCAGCAGCCCGCTCTCAGGGCAAGAGACCCAGTACTTC; cdr3_aa: CASSPLSGQETQYF
clone_size: .; v_call: TRBV7-9; j_call: TRBJ2-1; cdr3_length: 15; d_call: .; cdr3_nt: TGTGCCAGCAGCATACAGGGGAGCGGGTACAATGAGCAGTTCTTC; cdr3_aa: CASSIQGSGYNEQFF
clone_size: .; v_call: TRBV19; j_call: TRBJ2-2; cdr3_length: 16; d_call: TRBD2; cdr3_nt: TGTGCCAGTAGTATACGGACTAGCGGGAACACCGGGGAGCTGTTTTTT; cdr3_aa: CASSIRTSGNTGELFF
clone_size: .; v_call: TRBV11-3; j_call: TRBJ2-2; cdr3_length: 13; d_call: .; cdr3_nt: TGTGCCAGCAGCCCCGGTGGGCCCGGGGAGCTGTTTTTT; cdr3_aa: CASSPGGPGELFF
clone_size: .; v_call: TRBV7-9; j_call: TRBJ1-2; cdr3_length: 17; d_call: .; cdr3_nt: TGTGCCAGCAACGTGGGGGGGCGTCAGGGATATACGGATGGCTACACCTTC; cdr3_aa: CASNVGGRQGYTDGYTF
clone_size: .; v_call: TRBV28; j_call: TRBJ1-6; cdr3_length: 14; d_call: TRBD1; cdr3_nt: TGTGCCAGCAGTTTAGGACAGGGGATTTCACCCCTCCACTTT; cdr3_aa: CASSLGQGISPLHF
clone_size: .; v_call: TRBV27; j_call: TRBJ2-7; cdr3_length: 14; d_call: TRBD1; cdr3_nt: TGTGCCAGCAGTTTGCCGGGACAGGGAAACGAGCAGTACTTC; cdr3_aa: CASSLPGQGNEQYF
clone_size: once; v_call: TRBV7-9; j_call: TRBJ2-7; cdr3_length: 16; d_call: TRBD2; cdr3_nt: TGTGCCAGCAGCTTAGTTACTAGCGGGAGTGCCTACGAGCAGTACTTC; cdr3_aa: CASSLVTSGSAYEQYF
clone_size: .; v_call: TRBV19; j_call: TRBJ2-7; cdr3_length: 14; d_call: .; cdr3_nt: TGTGCCAGTAGTATACCCGGCCATTCCTACGAGCAGTACTTC; cdr3_aa: CASSIPGHSYEQYF
clone_size: .; v_call: TRBV9; j_call: TRBJ2-1; cdr3_length: 16; d_call: TRBD2; cdr3_nt: TGTGCCAGCAGCGTTACTAGCGGGAGCTCCTACAATGAGCAGTTCTTC; cdr3_aa: CASSVTSGSSYNEQFF
clone_size: .; v_call: TRBV29-1; j_call: TRBJ1-1; cdr3_length: 15; d_call: .; cdr3_nt: TGCAGCGTTGAAGATCTGGGTGCGGAGAACACTGAAGCTTTCTTT; cdr3_aa: CSVEDLGAENTEAFF
clone_size: .; v_call: TRBV9; j_call: TRBJ2-5; cdr3_length: 14; d_call: .; cdr3_nt: TGTGCCAGCAGCGTAGAGGAATTCGGGGAGACCCAGTACTTC; cdr3_aa: CASSVEEFGETQYF
clone_size: .; v_call: TRBV5-3; j_call: TRBJ1-3; cdr3_length: 14; d_call: .; cdr3_nt: TGTGCCAGAAGCATCGGTGGCTCTGGAAACACCATATATTTT; cdr3_aa: CARSIGGSGNTIYF
clone_size: .; v_call: TRBV4-1; j_call: TRBJ2-2; cdr3_length: 18; d_call: TRBD2; cdr3_nt: TGCGCCAGCAGCCAAGATGAGACTAGCATTACGAACACCGGGGAGCTGTTTTTT; cdr3_aa: CASSQDETSITNTGELFF
clone_size: .; v_call: TRBV6-1; j_call: TRBJ1-2; cdr3_length: 16; d_call: TRBD1; cdr3_nt: TGTGCCAGCAGTGAAAGGGGGACAGAGGGGCACTATGGCTACACCTTC; cdr3_aa: CASSERGTEGHYGYTF
clone_size: .; v_call: TRBV27; j_call: TRBJ1-5; cdr3_length: 14; d_call: .; cdr3_nt: TGTGCCAGCAGTTTAGGACAGAGTTATCAGCCCCAGCATTTT; cdr3_aa: CASSLGQSYQPQHF
clone_size: .; v_call: TRBV4-2; j_call: TRBJ2-2; cdr3_length: 15; d_call: .; cdr3_nt: TGTGCCAGCAGCCAATATACGCGGGATGACGGGGAGCTGTTTTTT; cdr3_aa: CASSQYTRDDGELFF
clone_size: .; v_call: TRBV18; j_call: TRBJ1-2; cdr3_length: 13; d_call: .; cdr3_nt: TGTGCCAGCTCACCTCGTGGTCTCTATGGCTACACCTTC; cdr3_aa: CASSPRGLYGYTF
clone_size: .; v_call: TRBV9; j_call: TRBJ2-1; cdr3_length: 16; d_call: TRBD2; cdr3_nt: TGTGCCAGCAGCGAGGGACTAGCGGGGGTATACAATGAGCAGTTCTTC; cdr3_aa: CASSEGLAGVYNEQFF
clone_size: .; v_call: TRBV11-1; j_call: TRBJ2-5; cdr3_length: 12; d_call: .; cdr3_nt: TGTGCCAGCAGCACCAGGGGTGAGACCCAGTACTTC; cdr3_aa: CASSTRGETQYF
clone_size: once; v_call: TRBV6-5; j_call: TRBJ1-5; cdr3_length: 13; d_call: .; cdr3_nt: TGTGCCAGCAGTCGAGGGGGAAGACAGCCCCAGCATTTT; cdr3_aa: CASSRGGRQPQHF